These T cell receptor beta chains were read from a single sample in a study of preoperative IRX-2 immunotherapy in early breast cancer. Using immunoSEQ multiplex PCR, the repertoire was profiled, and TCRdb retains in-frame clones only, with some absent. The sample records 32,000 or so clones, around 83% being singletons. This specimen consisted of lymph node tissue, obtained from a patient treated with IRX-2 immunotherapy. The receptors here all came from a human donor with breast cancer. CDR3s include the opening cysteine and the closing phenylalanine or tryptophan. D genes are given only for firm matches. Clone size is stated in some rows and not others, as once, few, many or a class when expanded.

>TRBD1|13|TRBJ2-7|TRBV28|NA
CASMGQGASEQYF
TGTGCCAGCATGGGACAGGGGGCGTCCGAGCAGTACTTC
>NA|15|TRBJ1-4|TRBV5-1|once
CASSLLQGTNEKLFF
TGCGCCAGCAGCTTATTACAGGGAACTAATGAAAAACTGTTTTTT
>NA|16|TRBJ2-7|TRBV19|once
CASSPFAETGSYEQYF
TGTGCCAGTAGCCCCTTTGCGGAGACAGGATCCTACGAGCAGTACTTC
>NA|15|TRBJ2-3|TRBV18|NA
CASSPREPSTDTQYF
TGTGCCAGCTCACCCCGGGAACCAAGCACAGATACGCAGTATTTT
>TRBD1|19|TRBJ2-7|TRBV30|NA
CAWSVFAPNYRDRIRGQYF
TGTGCCTGGAGTGTGTTTGCACCGAACTACCGGGACAGAATACGAGGGCAGTACTTC
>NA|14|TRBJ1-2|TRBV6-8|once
CASRGLGANYGYTF
TGTGCCAGCAGGGGTCTAGGAGCTAACTATGGCTACACCTTC
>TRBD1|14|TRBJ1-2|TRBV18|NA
CASSPRTGDNGYTF
TGTGCCAGCTCCCCGAGGACAGGGGATAATGGCTACACCTTC
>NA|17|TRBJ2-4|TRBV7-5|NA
CASRGLAGKLAKNIQYF
TGTGCCAGCAGGGGACTAGCGGGGAAATTAGCCAAAAACATTCAGTACTTC
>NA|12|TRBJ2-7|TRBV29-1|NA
CSVKRSSYEQYF
TGCAGCGTCAAGCGCTCCTCCTACGAGCAGTACTTC
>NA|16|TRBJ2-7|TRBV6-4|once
CASSQTRGPPPHEQYF
TGTGCCAGCAGTCAGACTCGGGGCCCCCCCCCTCACGAGCAGTACTTC
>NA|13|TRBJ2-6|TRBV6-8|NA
CAILPSGANVLTF
TGTGCCATCCTCCCCTCTGGGGCCAACGTCCTGACTTTC
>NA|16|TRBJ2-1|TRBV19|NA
CASSIAGESSYNEQFF
TGTGCCAGTAGTATAGCGGGGGAGAGCTCCTACAATGAGCAGTTCTTC
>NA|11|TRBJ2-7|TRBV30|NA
CAWSNTYEQYF
TGTGCCTGGTCGAATACCTACGAGCAGTACTTC
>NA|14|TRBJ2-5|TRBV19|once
CASSSAGLSETQYF
TGTGCCAGTAGTTCTGCAGGTCTTTCGGAGACCCAGTACTTC
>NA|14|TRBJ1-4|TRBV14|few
CASAKGYAGEKLFF
TGTGCCAGCGCAAAAGGGTATGCAGGGGAAAAACTGTTTTTT
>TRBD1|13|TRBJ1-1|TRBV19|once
CASAQDRATEAFF
TGTGCCAGTGCGCAGGACAGGGCCACTGAAGCTTTCTTT
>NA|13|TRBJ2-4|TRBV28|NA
CASRPGPLNIQYF
TGTGCCAGCAGACCGGGCCCCCTAAACATTCAGTACTTC
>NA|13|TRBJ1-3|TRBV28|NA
CASVRISGNTIYF
TGTGCCAGCGTAAGAATCTCTGGAAACACCATATATTTT
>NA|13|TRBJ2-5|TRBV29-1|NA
CSANRIGQETQYF
TGCAGCGCAAACAGGATAGGGCAAGAGACCCAGTACTTC
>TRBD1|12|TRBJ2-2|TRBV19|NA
CAGRQGTGELFF
TGTGCCGGCAGACAGGGGACCGGGGAGCTGTTTTTT
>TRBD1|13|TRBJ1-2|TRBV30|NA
CALDREVGYGYTF
TGTGCCTTGGACAGGGAGGTGGGCTATGGCTACACCTTC
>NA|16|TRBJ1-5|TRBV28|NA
CASSLLGGRSNQPQHF
TGTGCCAGCAGTTTACTCGGCGGAAGGAGCAATCAGCCCCAGCATTTT
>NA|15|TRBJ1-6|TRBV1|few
CTSSQDGWGSSPLHF
TGCACCAGCAGCCAAGATGGTTGGGGGAGTTCACCCCTCCACTTT
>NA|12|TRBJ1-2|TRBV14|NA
CASSQWGYGYTF
TGTGCCAGCAGCCAATGGGGATATGGCTACACCTTC
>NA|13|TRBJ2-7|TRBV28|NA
CASLRPESYEQYF
TGTGCCAGCCTTAGACCGGAATCCTACGAGCAGTACTTC
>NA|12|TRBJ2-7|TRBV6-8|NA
CASGDSFYEQYF
TGTGCCAGCGGAGACAGTTTTTACGAGCAGTACTTC
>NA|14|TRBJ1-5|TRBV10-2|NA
CASSPVSQDQPQHF
TGCGCCAGCAGTCCGGTGTCACAAGATCAGCCCCAGCATTTT
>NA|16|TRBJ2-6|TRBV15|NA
CATSLPPPSGANVLTF
TGTGCCACCAGCCTCCCCCCACCCTCTGGGGCCAACGTCCTGACTTTC
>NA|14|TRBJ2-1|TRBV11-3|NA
CASTRRATGNEQFF
TGTGCCAGCACCCGGAGGGCCACCGGCAATGAGCAGTTCTTC
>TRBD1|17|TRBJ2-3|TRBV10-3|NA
CAISESRGTGKTDTQYF
TGTGCCATCAGTGAGTCTAGAGGGACAGGAAAAACAGATACGCAGTATTTT
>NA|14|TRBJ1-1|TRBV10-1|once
CASSGWTRYCEAFF
TGCGCCAGCAGTGGTTGGACCCGTTATTGTGAAGCTTTCTTT
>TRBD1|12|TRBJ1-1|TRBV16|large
CASSHPPGGAFF
TGTGCCAGCAGCCACCCTCCAGGGGGAGCTTTCTTT
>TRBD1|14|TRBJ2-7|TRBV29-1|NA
CSVPDRVNGYEQYF
TGCAGCGTTCCTGACAGGGTGAACGGCTACGAGCAGTACTTC
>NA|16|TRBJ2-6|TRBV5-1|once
CASRAAYNLWANVLTF
TGCGCCAGCAGGGCAGCATACAACCTCTGGGCCAACGTCCTGACTTTC
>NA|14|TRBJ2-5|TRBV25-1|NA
CASSDREYQETQYF
TGTGCCAGCAGTGACAGGGAGTACCAAGAGACCCAGTACTTC
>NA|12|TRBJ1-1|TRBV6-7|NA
CASTPGGTEAFF
TGTGCCAGCACCCCCGGGGGCACTGAAGCTTTCTTT